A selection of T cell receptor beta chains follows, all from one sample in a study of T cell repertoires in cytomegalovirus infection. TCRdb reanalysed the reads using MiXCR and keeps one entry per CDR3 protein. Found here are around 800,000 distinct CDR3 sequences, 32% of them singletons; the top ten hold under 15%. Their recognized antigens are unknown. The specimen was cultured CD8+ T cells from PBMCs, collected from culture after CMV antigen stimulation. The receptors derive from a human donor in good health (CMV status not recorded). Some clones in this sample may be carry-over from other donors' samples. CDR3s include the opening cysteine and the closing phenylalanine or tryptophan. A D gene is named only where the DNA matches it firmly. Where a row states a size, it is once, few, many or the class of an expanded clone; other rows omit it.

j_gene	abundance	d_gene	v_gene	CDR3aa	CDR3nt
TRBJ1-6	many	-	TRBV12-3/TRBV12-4	CASSLGHPKSPLHF	TGTGCCAGCAGTTTAGGCCACCCGAAGTCACCCCTCCACTTT
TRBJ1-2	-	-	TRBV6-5	CASKPFDNYGYTF	TGTGCCAGCAAGCCTTTTGATAACTATGGCTACACCTTC
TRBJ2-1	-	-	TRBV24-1	CATAGADNEQFF	TGTGCCACCGCGGGGGCAGACAATGAGCAGTTCTTC
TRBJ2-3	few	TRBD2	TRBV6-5	CASSSMTSGSTDTQYF	TGTGCCAGCAGTTCCATGACTAGCGGTAGCACAGATACGCAGTATTTT
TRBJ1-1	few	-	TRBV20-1	CSARGRAPLMNTEAFF	TGCAGTGCTAGAGGCAGGGCCCCATTAATGAACACTGAAGCTTTCTTT
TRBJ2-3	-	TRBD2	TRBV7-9	CASSLAGGRNTQYF	TGTGCCAGCAGCTTAGCCGGGGGGAGAAATACGCAGTATTTT
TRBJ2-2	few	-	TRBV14	CASSQARAPYGELFF	TGTGCCAGCAGCCAAGCGCGGGCCCCGTACGGGGAGCTGTTTTTT
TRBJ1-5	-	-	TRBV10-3	CAIREGGNQPQHF	TGTGCCATCAGGGAAGGTGGCAATCAGCCCCAGCATTTT
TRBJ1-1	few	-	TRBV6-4	CASSDNSYMNTEAFF	TGTGCCAGCAGTGACAACAGCTACATGAACACTGAAGCTTTCTTT
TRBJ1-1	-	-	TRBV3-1	CASSQGRRVTEAFF	TGTGCCAGCAGCCAAGGTAGAAGGGTCACTGAAGCTTTCTTT
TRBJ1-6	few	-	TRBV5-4	CASSDPSSYNSPLHF	TGTGCCAGCAGCGACCCGAGCTCCTATAATTCACCCCTCCACTTT
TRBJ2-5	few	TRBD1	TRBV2	CASSEGGWDRDQETQYF	TGTGCCAGCAGTGAAGGGGGTTGGGACAGAGACCAAGAGACCCAGTACTTC
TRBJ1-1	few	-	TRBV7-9	CASSRGQIEAFF	TGTGCCAGCAGCCGAGGACAGATTGAAGCTTTCTTT
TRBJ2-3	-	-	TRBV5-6	CASSFGPEDTQYF	TGTGCCAGCAGCTTCGGCCCGGAAGATACGCAGTATTTT
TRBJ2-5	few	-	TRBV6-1	CASTEGSYIETQYF	TGTGCCAGCACGGAAGGGAGTTACATAGAGACCCAGTACTTC
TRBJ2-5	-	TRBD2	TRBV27	CASSQTSGGDQETQYF	TGTGCCAGCAGTCAAACTAGCGGGGGGGATCAAGAGACCCAGTACTTC
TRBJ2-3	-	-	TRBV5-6	CANSLYTDTQYF	TGTGCCAACAGCCTTTACACAGATACGCAGTATTTT
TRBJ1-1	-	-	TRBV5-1	CASSLAGGQTEAFF	TGCGCCAGCAGCTTGGCGGGGGGCCAGACTGAAGCTTTCTTT
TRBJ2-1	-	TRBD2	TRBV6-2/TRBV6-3	CASSSIRLAGGTDKFF	TGTGCCAGCAGTTCAATCCGACTAGCGGGGGGGACCGACAAGTTCTTC
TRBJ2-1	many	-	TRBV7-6	CASSLAREPSYNEQFF	TGTGCCAGCAGCTTAGCGAGGGAGCCTTCCTACAATGAGCAGTTCTTC
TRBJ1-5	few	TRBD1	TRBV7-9	CASSSTGISGQPQHF	TGTGCCAGCAGCTCGACAGGGATATCGGGTCAGCCCCAGCATTTT
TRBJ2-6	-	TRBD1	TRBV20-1	CSARRDREISGANVLTF	TGCAGTGCTAGAAGGGACAGGGAAATAAGTGGGGCCAACGTCCTGACTTTC
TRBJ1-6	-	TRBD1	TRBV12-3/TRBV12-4	CASRLIPLTGAYESPLHF	TGTGCCAGCAGACTAATACCCCTGACAGGGGCTTATGAATCACCCCTCCACTTT
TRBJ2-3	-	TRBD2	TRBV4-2	CASSQGDSLAGGRGTNTQYF	TGTGCCAGCAGCCAAGGAGATTCACTAGCGGGGGGGCGGGGCACAAATACGCAGTATTTT
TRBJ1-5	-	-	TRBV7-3	CASSQTTWLDQPQHF	TGTGCCAGCAGTCAAACTACATGGTTAGATCAGCCCCAGCATTTT
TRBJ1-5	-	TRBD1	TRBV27	CASRGGGGQSNQPQHF	TGTGCCAGCAGGGGAGGGGGCGGGCAGAGCAATCAGCCCCAGCATTTT
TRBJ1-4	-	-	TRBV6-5	CASSTDSMIATNEKLFF	TGTGCCAGCAGTACCGACAGCATGATTGCAACTAATGAAAAACTGTTTTTT
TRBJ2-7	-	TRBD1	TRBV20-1	CSANTGVALYEQYF	TGCAGTGCTAATACAGGGGTGGCCCTCTACGAGCAGTACTTC
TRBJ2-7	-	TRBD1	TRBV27	CASSPGTGGLGEQYF	TGTGCCAGCAGTCCTGGGACAGGGGGGCTGGGCGAGCAGTACTTC
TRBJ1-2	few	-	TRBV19	CASGTRSGDGYTF	TGTGCCAGTGGAACAAGGAGTGGGGATGGCTACACCTTC
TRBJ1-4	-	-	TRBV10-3	CATRLRHNEKLFF	TGTGCCACCCGGCTGCGGCATAATGAAAAACTGTTTTTT
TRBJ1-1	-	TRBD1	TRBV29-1	CSVAGQGSEAFF	TGCAGCGTCGCGGGACAGGGCAGTGAAGCTTTCTTT
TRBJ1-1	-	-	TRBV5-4	CASSLAGGKDTEAFF	TGTGCCAGCAGCTTAGCGGGGGGGAAGGACACTGAAGCTTTCTTT
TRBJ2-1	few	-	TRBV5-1	CASSTGTTPYNEQFF	TGCGCCAGCAGCACCGGGACAACCCCATACAATGAGCAGTTCTTC
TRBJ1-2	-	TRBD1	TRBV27	CASTRQGWNGYTF	TGTGCCAGCACCAGACAGGGTTGGAATGGCTACACCTTC
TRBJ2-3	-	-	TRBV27	CASRKVDTQYF	TGTGCCAGCAGGAAGGTAGATACGCAGTATTTT
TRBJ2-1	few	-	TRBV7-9	CATTEIYNEQFF	TGTGCCACCACTGAAATTTACAATGAGCAGTTCTTC
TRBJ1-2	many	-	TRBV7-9	CASSLNGRTNYGYTF	TGTGCCAGCAGCTTGAACGGACGGACGAACTATGGCTACACCTTC
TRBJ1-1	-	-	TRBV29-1	CSVESRFF	TGCAGCGTTGAGAGTCGGTTCTTT
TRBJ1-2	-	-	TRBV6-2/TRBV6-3	CASTIIKSGPKNYGYTF	TGTGCCAGCACCATCATAAAGTCCGGGCCTAAGAACTATGGCTACACCTTC
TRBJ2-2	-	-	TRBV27	CASSPVLVSGELFF	TGTGCCAGCAGCCCCGTACTGGTCTCCGGGGAGCTGTTTTTT
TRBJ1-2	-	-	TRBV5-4	CASSLAWQDFYGYTF	TGTGCCAGCAGCTTGGCGTGGCAGGACTTCTATGGCTACACCTTC
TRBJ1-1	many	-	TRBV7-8	CASSFTGQGAFF	TGTGCCAGCAGCTTTACGGGGCAGGGAGCTTTCTTT
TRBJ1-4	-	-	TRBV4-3	CASSQEQGFEKLFF	TGCGCCAGCAGCCAAGAACAGGGATTTGAAAAACTGTTTTTT
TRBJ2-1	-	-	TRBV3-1	CASSQALAGAIYNEQFF	TGTGCCAGCAGCCAAGCCCTGGCGGGGGCCATCTACAATGAGCAGTTCTTC
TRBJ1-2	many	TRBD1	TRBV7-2	CASSRGTVYYGYTF	TGTGCCAGCAGCCGTGGGACAGTCTACTATGGCTACACCTTC
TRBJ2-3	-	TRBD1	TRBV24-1	CATQGTGGTDTQYF	TGTGCCACCCAGGGGACAGGGGGTACAGATACGCAGTATTTT
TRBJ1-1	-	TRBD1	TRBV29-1	CSGDRGRTEAFF	TGCAGCGGGGACAGGGGTAGAACTGAAGCTTTCTTT
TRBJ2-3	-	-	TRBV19	CASSIDPSGTDTQYF	TGTGCCAGTAGTATAGATCCCAGCGGAACAGATACGCAGTATTTT
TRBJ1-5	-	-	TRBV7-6	CVSSPGGGNQPQHF	TGTGTCAGCAGCCCCGGGGGGGGCAATCAGCCCCAGCATTTT
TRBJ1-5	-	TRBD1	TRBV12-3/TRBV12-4	CASSRQGLQPQHF	TGTGCCAGCAGTAGACAGGGGCTTCAGCCCCAGCATTTT
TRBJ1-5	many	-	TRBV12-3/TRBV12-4	CASSLAGLGNQPQHF	TGTGCCAGCAGTTTAGCAGGGTTGGGCAATCAGCCCCAGCATTTT
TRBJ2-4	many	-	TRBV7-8	CASSLSGQLAKNIQYF	TGTGCCAGCAGCTTGTCCGGACAGCTAGCCAAAAACATTCAGTACTTC
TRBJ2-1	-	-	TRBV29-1	CSFETDPSYNEQFF	TGCAGCTTCGAAACAGATCCCTCCTACAATGAGCAGTTCTTC
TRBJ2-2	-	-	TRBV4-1	CASSQASPSWKELFF	TGCGCCAGCAGCCAAGCTTCTCCTAGCTGGAAGGAGCTGTTTTTT